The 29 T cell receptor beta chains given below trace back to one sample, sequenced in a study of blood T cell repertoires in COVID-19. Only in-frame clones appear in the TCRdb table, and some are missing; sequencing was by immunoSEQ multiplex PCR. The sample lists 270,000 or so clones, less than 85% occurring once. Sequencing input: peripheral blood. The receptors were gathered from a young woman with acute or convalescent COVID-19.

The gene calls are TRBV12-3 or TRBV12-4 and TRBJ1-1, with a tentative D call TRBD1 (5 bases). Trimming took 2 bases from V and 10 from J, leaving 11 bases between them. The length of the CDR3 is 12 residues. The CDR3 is CASSLLGRGAFF. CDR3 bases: TGTGCCAGCAGTTTATTGGGGAGGGGAGCTTTCTTT.

CDR3 in amino acids: CASSFGVVSYEQYF. DNA of the CDR3: TGTGCCAGCAGCTTCGGGGTAGTATCCTACGAGCAGTACTTC. The gene calls are TRBV13 and TRBJ2-7; D is perhaps TRBD2 (5 bases). The CDR3 spans 14 residues. Germline V gene lookup returns CDR1 PRHDT and CDR2 FYEKMQ (reference sequence). The V gene lost 3 bases and the J gene lost 1 base, with 10 bases spanning the gap.

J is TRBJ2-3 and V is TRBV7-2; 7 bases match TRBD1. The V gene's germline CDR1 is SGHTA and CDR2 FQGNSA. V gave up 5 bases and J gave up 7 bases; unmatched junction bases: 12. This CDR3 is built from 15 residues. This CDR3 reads CASSVGTARRNTQYF. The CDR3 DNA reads TGTGCCAGCAGCGTAGGGACAGCGAGGCGAAATACGCAGTATTTT. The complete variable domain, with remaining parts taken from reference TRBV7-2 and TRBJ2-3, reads GAGVSQSPSNKVTEKGKDVELRCDPISGHTALYWYRQSLGQGLEFLIYFQGNSAPDKSGLPSDRFSAERTGGSVSTLTIQRTQQEDSAVYLCASSVGTARRNTQYFGPGTRLTVL.

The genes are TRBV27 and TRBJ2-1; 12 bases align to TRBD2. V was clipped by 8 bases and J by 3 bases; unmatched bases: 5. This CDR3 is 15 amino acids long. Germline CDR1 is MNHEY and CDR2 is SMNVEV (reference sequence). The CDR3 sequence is CASSGGLAGYNEQFF. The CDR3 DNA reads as TGTGCCAGCTCTGGGGGACTAGCGGGCTACAATGAGCAGTTCTTC.

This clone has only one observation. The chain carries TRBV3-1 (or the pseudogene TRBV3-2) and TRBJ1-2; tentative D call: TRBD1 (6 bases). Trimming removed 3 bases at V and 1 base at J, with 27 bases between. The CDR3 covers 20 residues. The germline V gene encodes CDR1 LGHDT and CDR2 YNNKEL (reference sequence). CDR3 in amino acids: CASSHSLRTPYLDSNYGYTF. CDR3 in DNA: TGTGCCAGCAGCCATTCCCTTAGGACCCCTTACCTGGACAGTAACTATGGCTACACCTTC.

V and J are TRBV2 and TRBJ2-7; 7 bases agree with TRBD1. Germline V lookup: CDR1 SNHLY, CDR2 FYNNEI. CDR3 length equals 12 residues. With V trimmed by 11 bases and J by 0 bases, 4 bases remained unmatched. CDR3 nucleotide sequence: TGTGCCGACCGGGACAGCTCCTACGAGCAGTACTTC. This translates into CADRDSSYEQYF.

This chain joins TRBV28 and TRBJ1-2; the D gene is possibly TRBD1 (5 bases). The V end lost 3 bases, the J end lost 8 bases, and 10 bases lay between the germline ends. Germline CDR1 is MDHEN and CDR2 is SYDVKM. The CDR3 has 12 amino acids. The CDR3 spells CASSFSGLGYTF. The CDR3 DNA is TGTGCCAGCAGTTTTTCAGGGTTGGGCTACACCTTC.

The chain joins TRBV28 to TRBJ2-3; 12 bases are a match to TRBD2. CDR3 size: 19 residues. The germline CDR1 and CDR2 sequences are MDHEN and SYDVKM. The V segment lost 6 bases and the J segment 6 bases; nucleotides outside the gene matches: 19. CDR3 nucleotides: TGTGCCAGCAGGTACGACCAAGGGACTAGCGGGCCCCAGTGGGATACGCAGTATTTT. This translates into CASRYDQGTSGPQWDTQYF.

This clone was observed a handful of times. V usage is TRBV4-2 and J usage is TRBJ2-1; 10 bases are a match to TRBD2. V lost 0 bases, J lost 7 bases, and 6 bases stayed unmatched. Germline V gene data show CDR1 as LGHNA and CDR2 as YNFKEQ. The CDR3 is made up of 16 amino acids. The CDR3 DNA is TGTGCCAGCAGCCAAGAGGCTAGCGGGAGAGTGAATGAGCAGTTCTTC. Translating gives CASSQEASGRVNEQFF.

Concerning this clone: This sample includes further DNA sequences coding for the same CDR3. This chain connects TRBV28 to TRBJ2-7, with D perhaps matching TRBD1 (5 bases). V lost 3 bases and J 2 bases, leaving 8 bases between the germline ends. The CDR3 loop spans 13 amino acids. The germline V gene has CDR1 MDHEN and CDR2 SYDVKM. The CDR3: CASSFRVPYEQYF. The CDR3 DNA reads TGTGCCAGCAGTTTCAGGGTTCCCTACGAGCAGTACTTC.

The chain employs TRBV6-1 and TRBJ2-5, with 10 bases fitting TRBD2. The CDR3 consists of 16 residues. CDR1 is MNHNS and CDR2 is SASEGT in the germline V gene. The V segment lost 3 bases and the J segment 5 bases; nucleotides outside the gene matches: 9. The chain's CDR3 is CASSDPGLAAQETQYF. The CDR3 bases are TGTGCCAGCAGTGACCCCGGACTAGCGGCCCAGGAGACCCAGTACTTC.

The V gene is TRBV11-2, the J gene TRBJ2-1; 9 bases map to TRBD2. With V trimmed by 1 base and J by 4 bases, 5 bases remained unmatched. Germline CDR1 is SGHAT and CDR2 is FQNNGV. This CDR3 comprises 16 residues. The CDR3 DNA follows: TGTGCCAGCAGCTTAGGTCCTAGCGGGGCATACAATGAGCAGTTCTTC. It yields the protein CASSLGPSGAYNEQFF.

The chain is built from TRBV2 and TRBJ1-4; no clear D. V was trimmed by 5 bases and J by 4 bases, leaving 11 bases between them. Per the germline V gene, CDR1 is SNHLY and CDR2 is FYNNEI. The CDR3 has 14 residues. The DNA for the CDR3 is TGTGCCAGCAGTCACCTAACGGGTAATGAAAAACTGTTTTTT. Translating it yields CASSHLTGNEKLFF.

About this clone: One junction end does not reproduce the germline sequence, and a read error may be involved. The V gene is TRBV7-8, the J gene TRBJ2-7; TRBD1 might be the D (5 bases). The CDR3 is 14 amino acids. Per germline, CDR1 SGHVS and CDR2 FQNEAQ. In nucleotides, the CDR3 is TGTGCCAGCAGCTTAGACACAGGTTCAGGACGTCCTGTCTTC. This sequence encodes CASSLDTGSGRPVF.

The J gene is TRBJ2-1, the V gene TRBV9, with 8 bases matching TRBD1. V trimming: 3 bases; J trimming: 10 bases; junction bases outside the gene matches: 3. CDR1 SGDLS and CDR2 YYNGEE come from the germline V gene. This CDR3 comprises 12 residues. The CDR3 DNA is TGTGCCAGCAGCGGGACAGGGATCGAGCAGTTCTTC. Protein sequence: CASSGTGIEQFF.

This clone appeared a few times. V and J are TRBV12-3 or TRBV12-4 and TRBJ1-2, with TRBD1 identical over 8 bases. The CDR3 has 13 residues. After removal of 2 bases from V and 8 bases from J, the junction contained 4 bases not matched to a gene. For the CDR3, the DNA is TGTGCCAGCAGTTTATCGGACAGGGTCGGCTACACCTTC. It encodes CASSLSDRVGYTF.

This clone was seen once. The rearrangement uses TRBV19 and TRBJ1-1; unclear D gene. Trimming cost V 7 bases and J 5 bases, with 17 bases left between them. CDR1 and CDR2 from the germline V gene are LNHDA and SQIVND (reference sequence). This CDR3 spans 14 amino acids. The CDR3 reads CASTPGPGVTEAFF. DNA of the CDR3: TGTGCCAGTACCCCCGGGCCCGGGGTGACTGAAGCTTTCTTT.

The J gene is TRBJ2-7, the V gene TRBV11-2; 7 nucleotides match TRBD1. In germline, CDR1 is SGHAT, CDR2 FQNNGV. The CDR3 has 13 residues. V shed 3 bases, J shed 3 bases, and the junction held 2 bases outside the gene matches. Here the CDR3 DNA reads TGTGCCAGCAGCTTTCGGGACAGCTACGAGCAGTACTTC. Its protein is CASSFRDSYEQYF.

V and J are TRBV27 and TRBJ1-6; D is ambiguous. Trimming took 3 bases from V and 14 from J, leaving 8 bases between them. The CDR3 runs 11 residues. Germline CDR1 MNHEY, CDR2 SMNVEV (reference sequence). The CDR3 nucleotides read TGTGCCAGCAGTTTTGGAGGATCCCTCCACTTT. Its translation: CASSFGGSLHF.

CDR3: CASSEGLAGRNEQFF. The CDR3 coding sequence is TGTGCCAGCAGTGAAGGGCTAGCGGGACGCAATGAGCAGTTCTTC. The V call is TRBV6-1, the J call TRBJ2-1; 9 bases are shared with TRBD2. With 1 base clipped from V and 6 bases from J, the junction kept 4 bases outside the gene matches. CDR3 length equals 15 residues. CDR1 MNHNS and CDR2 SASEGT come from the germline V gene.

CDR3 DNA: TGTGCCAGCAGTCCCAACTTACTAGCGACTAGCACAGATACGCAGTATTTT. This encodes CASSPNLLATSTDTQYF. J is TRBJ2-3 and V is TRBV6-6; 7 bases fit TRBD2. This CDR3 is built from 17 residues. The V gene's germline CDR1 is MNHNY and CDR2 SVGAGI (reference sequence). V dropped 5 bases and J dropped 0; count of bases not matched to a gene: 11.

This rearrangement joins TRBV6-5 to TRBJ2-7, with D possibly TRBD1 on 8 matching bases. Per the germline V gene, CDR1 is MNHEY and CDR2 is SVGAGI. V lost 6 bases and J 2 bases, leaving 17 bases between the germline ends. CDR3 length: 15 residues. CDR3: CASSPQGGWAYEQYF. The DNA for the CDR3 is TGTGCCAGCAGCCCACAGGGGGGGTGGGCCTACGAGCAGTACTTC.

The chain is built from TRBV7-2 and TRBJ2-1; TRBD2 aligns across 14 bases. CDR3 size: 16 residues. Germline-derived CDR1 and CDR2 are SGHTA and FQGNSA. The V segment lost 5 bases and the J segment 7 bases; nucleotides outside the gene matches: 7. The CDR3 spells CASSLGGTSGSNEQFF. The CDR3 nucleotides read TGTGCCAGCAGCCTAGGCGGGACTAGCGGGAGTAATGAGCAGTTCTTC.

The CDR3 loop is CASGTSGSYADTQYF. CDR3 sequence (DNA): TGTGCCAGCGGGACTAGCGGGAGTTATGCAGATACGCAGTATTTT. The genes are TRBV19 and TRBJ2-3; TRBD2 agrees at 14 bases. The CDR3 is 15 residues long. Germline V gives CDR1 LNHDA, CDR2 SQIVND (reference sequence). V shed 9 bases and J 4 bases; nucleotides not matched to a gene: 6.

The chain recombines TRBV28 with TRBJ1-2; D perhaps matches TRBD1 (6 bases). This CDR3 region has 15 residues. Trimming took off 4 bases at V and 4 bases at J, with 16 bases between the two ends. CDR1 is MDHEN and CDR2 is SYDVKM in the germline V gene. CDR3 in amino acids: CASSSLGGGGYGYTF. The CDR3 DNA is TGTGCCAGCAGTTCCCTGGGGGGGGGCGGCTATGGCTACACCTTC.

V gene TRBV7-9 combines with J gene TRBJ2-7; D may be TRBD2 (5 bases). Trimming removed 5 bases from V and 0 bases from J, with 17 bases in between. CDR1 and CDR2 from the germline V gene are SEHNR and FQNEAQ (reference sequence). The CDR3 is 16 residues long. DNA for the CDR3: TGTGCCAGCAGCATCGCTAGCTCCTCGAGCTCCTACGAGCAGTACTTC. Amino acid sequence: CASSIASSSSSYEQYF. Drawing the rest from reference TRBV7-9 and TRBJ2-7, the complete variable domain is DTGVSQNPRHKITKRGQNVTFRCDPISEHNRLYWYRQTLGQGPEFLTYFQNEAQLEKSRLLSDRFSAERPKGSFSTLEIQRTEQGDSAMYLCASSIASSSSSYEQYFGPGTRLTVT.

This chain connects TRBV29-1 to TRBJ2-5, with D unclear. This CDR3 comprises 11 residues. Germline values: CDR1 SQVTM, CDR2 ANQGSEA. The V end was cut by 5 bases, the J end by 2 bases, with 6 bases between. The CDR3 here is CSVYRQETQYF. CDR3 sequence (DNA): TGCAGCGTTTACAGACAAGAGACCCAGTACTTC.

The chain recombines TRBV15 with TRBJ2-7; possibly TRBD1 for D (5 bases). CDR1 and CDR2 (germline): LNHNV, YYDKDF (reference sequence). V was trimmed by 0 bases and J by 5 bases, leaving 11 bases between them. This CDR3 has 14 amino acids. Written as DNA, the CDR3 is TGTGCCACCAGCAGAGAGCAGGGTCGGAACGAGCAGTACTTC. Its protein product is CATSREQGRNEQYF. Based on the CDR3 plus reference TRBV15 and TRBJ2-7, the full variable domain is DAMVIQNPRYQVTQFGKPVTLSCSQTLNHNVMYWYQQKSSQAPKLLFHYYDKDFNNEADTPDNFQSRRPNTSFCFLDIRSPGLGDTAMYLCATSREQGRNEQYFGPGTRLTVT.

For the CDR3, the DNA is TGCGCCAGCAGCCCACCGACTAGCGGGAGTGGTAGTGAGCAGTACTTC. Translation gives CASSPPTSGSGSEQYF. This rearrangement joins TRBV5-1 to TRBJ2-7; 12 bases agree with TRBD2. The CDR3 spans 16 residues. Losses at the gene ends were 4 bases for V and 7 bases for J; bases not matched to a gene: 12. Germline-derived CDR1 and CDR2 are SGHRS and YFSETQ.